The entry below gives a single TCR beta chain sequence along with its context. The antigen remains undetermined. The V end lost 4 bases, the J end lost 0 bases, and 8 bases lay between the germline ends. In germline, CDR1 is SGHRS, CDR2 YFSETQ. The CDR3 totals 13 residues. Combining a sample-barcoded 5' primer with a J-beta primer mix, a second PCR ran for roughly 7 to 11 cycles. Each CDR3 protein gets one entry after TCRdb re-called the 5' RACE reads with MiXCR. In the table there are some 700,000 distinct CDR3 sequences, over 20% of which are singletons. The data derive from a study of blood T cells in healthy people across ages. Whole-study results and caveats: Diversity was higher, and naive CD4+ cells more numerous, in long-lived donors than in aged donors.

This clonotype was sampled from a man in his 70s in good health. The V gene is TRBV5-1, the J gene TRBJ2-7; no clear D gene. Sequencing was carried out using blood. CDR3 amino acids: CASSPVSSYEQYF. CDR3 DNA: TGCGCCAGCAGCCCGGTTAGCTCCTACGAGCAGTACTTC.